The T cell receptor beta chain under discussion was sequenced for a study of blood T cell repertoires in COVID-19. Overall study: From the United States, Italy and Spain came samples of acute and convalescent COVID-19. The analysed material was cDNA or gDNA that came from T cells, B-cell-depleted T cells, or PBMCs.

As handled by the study authors: Reference gene primers were amplified, and this amplification served to estimate nucleated cell counts. Generated by immunoSEQ multiplex PCR, the TCRdb table keeps only in-frame clones and is missing some. D and trimming come from the DNA, and the V and J calls and clone size come from that table. Among roughly 290,000 clones listed, around 85% were seen once. Germline CDR1 SNHLY, CDR2 FYNNEI. The CDR3 extends over 15 amino acids. V gave up 5 bases and J gave up 1 base; unmatched junction bases: 4. The sample comprised peripheral blood. This TCR derives from a woman between 50 and 59 years old with active or convalescent COVID-19. The chain carries TRBV2 and TRBJ2-7; 11 bases agree with TRBD2. CDR3 DNA sequence: TGTGCCAGCAGTCCTACTAGCGGGGGATCCTACGAGCAGTACTTC. Residues: CASSPTSGGSYEQYF. Using reference TRBV2 and TRBJ2-7 for the parts outside the CDR3, the full variable domain is EPEVTQTPSHQVTQMGQEVILRCVPISNHLYFYWYRQILGQKVEFLVSFYNNEISEKSEIFDDQFSVERPDGSNFTLKIRSTKLEDSAMYFCASSPTSGGSYEQYFGPGTRLTVT.